The 17 T cell receptor beta chains below come from one sample, sequenced in a study of blood T cell repertoires in COVID-19. The data were produced by immunoSEQ multiplex PCR, yet TCRdb's version contains in-frame clones alone and is incomplete. Of around 70,000 clones in the sample, 85% to 90% were seen once. The sample taken for sequencing was peripheral blood. The source is a man in his sixties with acute or convalescent COVID-19.

The rearrangement joins TRBV28 to TRBJ2-5, with TRBD1 identical over 8 bases. The trim removed 3 bases at V and 5 bases at J, leaving 8 bases unmatched. The CDR3 is made up of 15 amino acids. Germline CDR1 reads MDHEN; CDR2 reads SYDVKM. For the CDR3, the DNA is TGTGCCAGCAGTTTGACAGGGGTTGGGGGGGAGACCCAGTACTTC. Translating gives CASSLTGVGGETQYF.

The rearrangement uses TRBV6-5 and TRBJ2-7, with 14 bases matching TRBD2. With V trimmed by 6 bases and J by 6 bases, 4 bases remained unmatched. There are 14 residues in the CDR3. The germline gives CDR1 MNHEY, CDR2 SVGAGI. The CDR3 coding sequence is TGTGCCAGCAGCTGGACTAGCGGGAGGTCCGAGCAGTACTTC. Protein sequence: CASSWTSGRSEQYF.

The V and J genes are TRBV7-9 and TRBJ2-7, with D perhaps matching TRBD2 (5 bases). Between the trimmed V and J ends, which lost 6 bases and 0 bases, there was a span of 21 bases. The CDR3 is made up of 17 amino acids. The germline CDR1 and CDR2 sequences are SEHNR and FQNEAQ (reference sequence). CDR3 sequence: CASRPVPRAGSSYEQYF. The CDR3 DNA sequence: TGTGCCAGCAGACCCGTACCGAGGGCGGGCAGCTCCTACGAGCAGTACTTC.

This sequence joins TRBV19 and TRBJ1-3; maybe TRBD1 (5 bases). The CDR3 runs 15 residues. Looked up from germline, CDR1 is LNHDA and CDR2 is SQIVND (reference sequence). Trimming left V 3 bases short and J 2 bases short, with 11 bases between. CDR3 loop: CASSIAEGTGNTIYF. CDR3 sequence (DNA): TGTGCCAGTAGTATTGCGGAGGGGACTGGAAACACCATATATTTT.

The rearrangement links TRBV6-4 to TRBJ2-3, with 14 bases aligning to TRBD2. The trim removed 6 bases at V and 6 bases at J, leaving 5 bases unmatched. The CDR3 runs to 15 residues. The germline CDR1 and CDR2 sequences are MRHNA and SNTAGT. CDR3 DNA sequence: TGTGCCAGCAGCCTGACTAGCGGGAGGGCCGATACGCAGTATTTT. Translating it yields CASSLTSGRADTQYF.

The chain uses TRBV5-1 and TRBJ2-7, with 11 bases matching TRBD2. Trimming at V came to 0 bases and at J to 4 bases, leaving 3 bases not matched to a gene. The germline V gene has CDR1 SGHRS and CDR2 YFSETQ. CDR3 length: 15 amino acids. CDR3 coding DNA: TGCGCCAGCAGCTTGGGACTAGCGGGAACTTACGAGCAGTACTTC. This codes for CASSLGLAGTYEQYF.

This chain uses TRBV6-5 with TRBJ2-3, with TRBD2 identical over 12 bases. The V gene's germline CDR1 is MNHEY and CDR2 SVGAGI. The CDR3 length is 15 residues. The junction had 6 bases not matched to a gene; V was cut back by 5 bases and J by 6 bases. Here the CDR3 reads CASSQTSGSRDTQYF. For the CDR3, the DNA is TGTGCCAGCAGTCAGACTAGCGGGAGTCGGGATACGCAGTATTTT.

The chain links TRBV27 to TRBJ1-5, with D perhaps TRBD1 (5 bases). Trimming stripped 0 bases from V and 1 base from J, with 7 bases between. The CDR3 covers 15 residues. Looked up from germline, CDR1 is MNHEY and CDR2 is SMNVEV (reference sequence). CDR3 sequence reads: CASSLSRQSNQPQHF. Written as DNA, the CDR3 is TGTGCCAGCAGTTTATCCCGACAGAGCAATCAGCCCCAGCATTTT.

V and J are TRBV25-1 and TRBJ1-2; perhaps TRBD1 as D (5 bases). Germline V gene data show CDR1 as MGHDK and CDR2 as SYGVNS. The CDR3 is made up of 15 amino acids. Trimming shortened V by 1 base and J by 2 bases, and 11 bases separated the two germline ends. The CDR3 reads CASSEFAGHNYGYTF. CDR3 nucleotides: TGTGCCAGCAGTGAATTCGCAGGACACAACTATGGCTACACCTTC.

V usage is TRBV10-3 and J usage is TRBJ1-3; 9 bases map to TRBD1. The CDR3 loop spans 15 amino acids. Unmatched junction bases numbered 5, after V lost 8 bases and J lost 0 bases. The germline V gene has CDR1 ENHRY and CDR2 SYGVKD. CDR3 sequence (DNA): TGTGCCATCCTGGACAGGGGACACTCTGGAAACACCATATATTTT. Its protein is CAILDRGHSGNTIYF.

This chain links TRBV12-3 or TRBV12-4 with TRBJ2-7; 7 bases align to TRBD1. CDR3 size: 13 residues. The V and J ends lost 6 bases and 3 bases, in that order; junction bases with no gene match: 5. CDR3: CASRRTGLYEQYF. CDR3 bases: TGTGCCAGCAGAAGGACAGGCCTCTACGAGCAGTACTTC.

The CDR3 DNA is TGTGCCAGTAGTATTCAAATCCAGACAGGGAATCAGCCCCAGCATTTT. Its protein product is CASSIQIQTGNQPQHF. The chain links TRBV19 to TRBJ1-5, with 7 bases fitting TRBD1. The CDR3 loop spans 16 amino acids. Germline assignment: CDR1 LNHDA and CDR2 SQIVND (reference sequence). The V gene end was trimmed by 3 bases and the J gene end by 4 bases; junction bases not matched to a gene: 9.

The rearrangement links TRBV9 to TRBJ1-3; D is unresolved. Germline V gives CDR1 SGDLS, CDR2 YYNGEE. V lost 0 bases and J 0 bases, leaving 13 bases between the germline ends. This CDR3 spans 17 amino acids. The CDR3 DNA is TGTGCCAGCAGCGTAGAACCGTACAGCATCTCTGGAAACACCATATATTTT. The encoded protein is CASSVEPYSISGNTIYF.

This clone was recorded once. The chain couples TRBV19 to TRBJ1-1, with D unclear. Germline V gives CDR1 LNHDA, CDR2 SQIVND (reference sequence). This CDR3 contains 17 residues. V lost 6 bases to trimming and J lost 0 bases, with 20 bases between them. The CDR3 loop reads CASSLGRMGSMNTEAFF. CDR3 coding DNA: TGTGCCAGTAGCCTGGGGAGGATGGGCTCCATGAACACTGAAGCTTTCTTT.

V usage is TRBV5-6 and J usage is TRBJ2-1; no firm D call. V shed 4 bases and J shed 0 bases, with 14 bases lying between them. Germline V gives CDR1 SGHDT, CDR2 YYEEEE. The CDR3 loop spans 16 amino acids. The CDR3 nucleotides are TGTGCCAGCAGCCTGGGCCCTGGAGACTCCTACAATGAGCAGTTCTTC. Protein sequence: CASSLGPGDSYNEQFF.

This chain connects TRBV6-2 or TRBV6-3 to TRBJ1-5; 7 positions agree with TRBD1. J was trimmed by 5 bases and V by 2 bases; bases with no gene match: 21. This CDR3 spans 20 amino acids. Germline V gene sequence: CDR1 MNHEY, CDR2 SVGEGT. The CDR3 nucleotides are TGTGCCAGCAGTTACGTTGGGACCTTTTCCAGGCAGGGGGTCGATCAGCCCCAGCATTTT. This encodes CASSYVGTFSRQGVDQPQHF.

The CDR3 here is CASSLVLADNEQFF. CDR3 DNA sequence: TGTGCCAGCAGCTTAGTACTAGCGGATAATGAGCAGTTCTTC. The chain recombines TRBV7-9 with TRBJ2-1; 8 nucleotides align to TRBD2. Germline lookup yields CDR1 SEHNR and CDR2 FQNEAQ (reference sequence). The CDR3 is made up of 14 amino acids. After removal of 1 base from V and 7 bases from J, the junction contained 3 bases not matched to a gene. The full variable domain, with the rest looked up from reference TRBV7-9 and TRBJ2-1, is DTGVSQNPRHKITKRGQNVTFRCDPISEHNRLYWYRQTLGQGPEFLTYFQNEAQLEKSRLLSDRFSAERPKGSFSTLEIQRTEQGDSAMYLCASSLVLADNEQFFGPGTRLTVL.